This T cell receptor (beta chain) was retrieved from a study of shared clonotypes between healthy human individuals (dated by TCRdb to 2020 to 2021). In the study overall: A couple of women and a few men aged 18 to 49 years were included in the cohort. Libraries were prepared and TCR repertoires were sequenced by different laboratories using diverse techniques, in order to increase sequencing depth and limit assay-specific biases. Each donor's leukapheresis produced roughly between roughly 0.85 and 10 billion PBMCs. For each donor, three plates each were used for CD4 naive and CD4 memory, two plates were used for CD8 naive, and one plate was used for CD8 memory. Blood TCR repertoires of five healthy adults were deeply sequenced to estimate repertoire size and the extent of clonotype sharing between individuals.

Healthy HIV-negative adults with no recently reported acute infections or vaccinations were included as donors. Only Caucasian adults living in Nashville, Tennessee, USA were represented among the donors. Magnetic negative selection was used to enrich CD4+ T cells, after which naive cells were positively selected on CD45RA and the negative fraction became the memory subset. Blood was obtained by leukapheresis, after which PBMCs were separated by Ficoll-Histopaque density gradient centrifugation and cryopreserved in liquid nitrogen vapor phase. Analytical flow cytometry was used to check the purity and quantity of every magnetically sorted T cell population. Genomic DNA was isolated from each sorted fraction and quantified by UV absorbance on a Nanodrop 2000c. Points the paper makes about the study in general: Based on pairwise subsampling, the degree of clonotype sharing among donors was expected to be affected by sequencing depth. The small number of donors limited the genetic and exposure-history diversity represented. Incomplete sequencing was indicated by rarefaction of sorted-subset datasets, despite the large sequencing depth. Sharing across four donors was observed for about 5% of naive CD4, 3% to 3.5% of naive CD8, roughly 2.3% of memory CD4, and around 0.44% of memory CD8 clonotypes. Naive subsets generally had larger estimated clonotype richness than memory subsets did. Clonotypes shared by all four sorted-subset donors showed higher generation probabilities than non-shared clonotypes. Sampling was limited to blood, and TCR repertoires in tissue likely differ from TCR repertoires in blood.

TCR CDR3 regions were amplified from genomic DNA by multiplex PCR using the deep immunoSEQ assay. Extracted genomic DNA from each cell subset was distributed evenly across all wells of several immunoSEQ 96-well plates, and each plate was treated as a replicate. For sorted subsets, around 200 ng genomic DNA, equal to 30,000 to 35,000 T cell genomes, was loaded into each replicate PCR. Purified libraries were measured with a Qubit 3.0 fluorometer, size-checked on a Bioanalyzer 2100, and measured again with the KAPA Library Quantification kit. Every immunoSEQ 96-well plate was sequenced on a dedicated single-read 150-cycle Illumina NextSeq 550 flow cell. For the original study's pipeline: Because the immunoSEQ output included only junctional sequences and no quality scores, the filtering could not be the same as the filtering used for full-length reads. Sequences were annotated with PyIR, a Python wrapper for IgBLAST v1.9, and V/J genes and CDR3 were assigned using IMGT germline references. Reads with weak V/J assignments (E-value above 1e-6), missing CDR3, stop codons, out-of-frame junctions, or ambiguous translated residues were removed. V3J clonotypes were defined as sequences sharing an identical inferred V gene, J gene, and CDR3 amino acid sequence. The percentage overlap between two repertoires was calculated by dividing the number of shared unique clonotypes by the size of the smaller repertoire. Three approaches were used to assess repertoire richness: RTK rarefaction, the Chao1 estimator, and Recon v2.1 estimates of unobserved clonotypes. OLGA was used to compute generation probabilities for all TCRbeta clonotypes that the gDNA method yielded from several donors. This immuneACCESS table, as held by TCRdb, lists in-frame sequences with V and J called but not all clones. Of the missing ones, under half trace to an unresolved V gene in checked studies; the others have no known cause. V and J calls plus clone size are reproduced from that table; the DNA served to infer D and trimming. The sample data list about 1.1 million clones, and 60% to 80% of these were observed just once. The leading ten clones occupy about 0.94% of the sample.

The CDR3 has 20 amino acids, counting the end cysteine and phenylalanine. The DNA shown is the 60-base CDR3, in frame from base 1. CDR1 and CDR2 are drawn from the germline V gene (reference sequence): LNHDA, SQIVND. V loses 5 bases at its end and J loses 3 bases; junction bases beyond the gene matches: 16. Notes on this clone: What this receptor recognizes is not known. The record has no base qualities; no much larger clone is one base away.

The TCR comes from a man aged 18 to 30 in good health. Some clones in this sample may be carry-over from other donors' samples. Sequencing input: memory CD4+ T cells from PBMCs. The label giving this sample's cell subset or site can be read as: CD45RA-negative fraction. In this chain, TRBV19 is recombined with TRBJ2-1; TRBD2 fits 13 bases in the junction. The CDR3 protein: CASSPRVGGGLAGVYNEQFF. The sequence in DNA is TGTGCCAGTAGTCCACGGGTGGGGGGTGGACTAGCGGGAGTCTACAATGAGCAGTTCTTC.